The 22 T cell receptor beta chains below all came from one sample that was sequenced in a study of a mutant IDH1 vaccine in newly diagnosed glioma (dated by TCRdb to the early 2020s). The protocol used for the library was the immunoSEQ multiplex PCR assay. As stored in TCRdb, this immuneACCESS dataset retains in-frame rearrangements with V and J assigned. A fraction of the clones does not appear; measured against another copy, unresolved V genes explain less than half of the discrepancy, and the remainder lacks a known reason. The sample table holds 50,000 to 60,000 clones, of which 80% were seen once. The ten largest clones take up 6.2% of the sample. These TCRs are of unknown antigen specificity. Read against the paper, the sample's time point label means: week 23, last vaccination. Each vaccine dose was 300 ug of a 20-mer mutant IDH1 peptide in Montanide, given subcutaneously with topical imiquimod.

The sequencing used PBMCs, collected from a glioma patient whose treatment included an IDH1 peptide vaccine. Receptors originate from a man between 35 and 55 years old with glioma.

This clone was found once. The chain joins TRBV5-1 to TRBJ1-1, with D uncertain. Germline CDR1 is SGHRS and CDR2 is YFSETQ. The CDR3 runs to 14 residues. V was clipped by 4 bases and J by 3 bases, with 13 bases between them. Here the CDR3 DNA reads TGCGCCAGCAGCCCCTACCCGGACCACACTGAAGCTTTCTTT. Protein: CASSPYPDHTEAFF.

The chain employs TRBV14 and TRBJ2-3, with 10 nucleotides matching TRBD1. Germline values: CDR1 SGHDN, CDR2 FVKESK. V shed 2 bases, J shed 1 base, and the junction held 6 bases outside the gene matches. The CDR3 sequence is 17 residues long. CDR3 in amino acids: CASSQRQGADGTDTQYF. For the CDR3, the DNA is TGTGCCAGCAGCCAACGACAGGGGGCGGACGGCACAGATACGCAGTATTTT. The variable domain in full, completed from reference TRBV14 and TRBJ2-3, reads EAGVTQFPSHSVIEKGQTVTLRCDPISGHDNLYWYRRVMGKEIKFLLHFVKESKQDESGMPNNRFLAERTGGTYSTLKVQPAELEDSGVYFCASSQRQGADGTDTQYFGPGTRLTVL.

The gene calls are TRBV10-2 and TRBJ1-5, with D maybe TRBD1 (5 bases). Trimming shortened V by 6 bases and J by 7 bases, and 19 bases separated the two germline ends. This CDR3 has 15 residues. Germline V CDR1 and CDR2: WSHSY, SAAADI. The CDR3 is CASSPTGGMEQPQHF. CDR3 coding DNA: TGCGCCAGCAGCCCGACCGGGGGAATGGAACAGCCCCAGCATTTT.

This clone has only one observation. The chain employs TRBV27 and TRBJ2-7; 8 nucleotides align to TRBD1. J lost 2 bases, V lost 6 bases, and 0 bases had no gene match. The CDR3 extends over 12 amino acids. Per germline, CDR1 MNHEY and CDR2 SMNVEV (reference sequence). The CDR3 DNA sequence: TGTGCCAGCAGGGACAGGGCCTACGAGCAGTACTTC. This sequence encodes CASRDRAYEQYF.

The rearrangement joins TRBV5-4 to TRBJ1-1; D might be TRBD1 (6 bases). Germline V gene lookup returns CDR1 SGHNT and CDR2 YYREEE (reference sequence). Trimming stripped 0 bases from V and 1 base from J, with 7 bases between. The CDR3 loop spans 14 amino acids. For the CDR3, the DNA is TGTGCCAGCAGCTTGGTGACAGGGAACACTGAAGCTTTCTTT. Encoded protein: CASSLVTGNTEAFF.

This chain uses TRBV7-2 with TRBJ2-1; 8 bases agree with TRBD2. This CDR3 has 12 amino acids. Unmatched junction bases numbered 9, after V lost 5 bases and J lost 15 bases. CDR1 is SGHTA and CDR2 is FQGNSA in the germline V gene. The CDR3 DNA reads as TGTGCCAGCAGCCCCAGGACTAGCTCGCCGTTCTTC. This translates into CASSPRTSSPFF.

This chain uses TRBV2 with TRBJ1-4; 9 bases line up with TRBD1. V was clipped by 9 bases and J by 6 bases; unmatched bases: 5. The germline CDR1 and CDR2 sequences are SNHLY and FYNNEI. This CDR3 region has 13 residues. CDR3 loop: CASAGQGYEKLFF. Written as DNA, the CDR3 is TGTGCCAGTGCGGGACAGGGCTATGAAAAACTGTTTTTT.

This chain joins TRBV19 and TRBJ2-7; D might be TRBD2 (5 bases). The germline V and J ends were trimmed by 4 bases and 2 bases, with 12 bases remaining between them. CDR3 length: 14 amino acids. Germline V gene sequence: CDR1 LNHDA, CDR2 SQIVND (reference sequence). The CDR3: CASSNSAGPYEQYF. The CDR3 DNA reads as TGTGCCAGTAGTAATAGCGCGGGCCCCTACGAGCAGTACTTC.

The chain combines TRBV15 with TRBJ2-3; D may be TRBD2 (7 bases). In germline, CDR1 is LNHNV, CDR2 YYDKDF (reference sequence). V was shortened by 5 bases and J by 6 bases, with 15 bases between the two germline ends. This CDR3 comprises 14 residues. CDR3 in DNA: TGTGCCACCAGCTGGGAGGGGGGGCACGATACGCAGTATTTT. This translates into CATSWEGGHDTQYF.

The CDR3 sequence is CASSLGGPYGYTF. The DNA for the CDR3 is TGTGCCAGCAGCTTGGGGGGACCCTATGGCTACACCTTC. The chain joins TRBV5-5 to TRBJ1-2, with D tentatively TRBD1 (5 bases). Germline V gives CDR1 SGHKS, CDR2 YYEKEE (reference sequence). The CDR3 is 13 amino acids. Deletions cut 0 bases from V and 4 bases from J, with 7 bases between.

This sequence joins TRBV4-2 and TRBJ2-7; possibly TRBD2 for D (5 bases). V was clipped by 1 base and J by 7 bases, with 11 bases between them. CDR3 length: 13 residues. The germline gives CDR1 LGHNA, CDR2 YNFKEQ. The CDR3 DNA reads as TGTGCCAGCAGCCAAGCGGACTGGTCGGAGCAGTACTTC. It yields the protein CASSQADWSEQYF.

This sequence joins TRBV12-5 and TRBJ1-3, with unresolved D. Germline V CDR1 and CDR2: LGHNT, FRNRAP. With 2 bases removed from V and 2 bases from J, the gap between germline ends came to 7 bases. The CDR3 has 14 amino acids. CDR3 in amino acids: CASGLSDPGNTIYF. CDR3 coding DNA: TGTGCTAGTGGTTTGTCGGATCCTGGAAACACCATATATTTT.

The chain carries TRBV5-6 and TRBJ2-5; possible D gene TRBD2, 5 bases. V was cut by 4 bases and J by 5 bases, with 18 bases left in between. The CDR3 loop spans 15 amino acids. CDR1 is SGHDT, CDR2 YYEEEE, per germline. The CDR3 DNA reads TGTGCCAGCAGCCGAGGGATGACTACCTCCGAGACCCAGTACTTC. Translation gives CASSRGMTTSETQYF. The full variable domain, rest sourced from reference TRBV5-6 and TRBJ2-5, is DAGVTQSPTHLIKTRGQQVTLRCSPKSGHDTVSWYQQALGQGPQFIFQYYEEEERQRGNFPDRFSGHQFPNYSSELNVNALLLGDSALYLCASSRGMTTSETQYFGPGTRLLVL.

The chain is built from TRBV7-9 and TRBJ2-7, with unresolved D. The CDR3 is 12 residues long. V lost 3 bases and J lost 8, with 11 bases in between. Germline CDR1 SEHNR, CDR2 FQNEAQ (reference sequence). The DNA of the CDR3 is TGTGCCAGCAGCTTGGATTCCCGCCAGCAGTACTTC. Translating it yields CASSLDSRQQYF.

The genes are TRBV6-5 and TRBJ2-2; D call uncertain. CDR1 and CDR2 from the germline V gene are MNHEY and SVGAGI. This CDR3 has 12 amino acids. Trimming cost V 6 bases and J 7 bases, with 9 bases left between them. The CDR3 DNA is TGTGCCAGCAGATTAGGTTTCGGGGAGCTGTTTTTT. Residues: CASRLGFGELFF.

The chain carries TRBV19 and TRBJ1-5; 7 bases match TRBD1. Trimming cost V 4 bases and J 3 bases; bases outside gene matches: 3. This CDR3 is built from 14 residues. CDR1 and CDR2 (germline): LNHDA, SQIVND (reference sequence). The CDR3 DNA sequence: TGTGCCAGTAGTACCGGACAGGTCAATCAGCCCCAGCATTTT. Amino acid sequence: CASSTGQVNQPQHF.

Here the CDR3 reads CAWTGIAGELFF. CDR3 coding DNA: TGTGCCTGGACAGGGATCGCCGGGGAGCTGTTTTTT. The V gene is TRBV30, the J gene TRBJ2-2; a weak D match, TRBD1 (5 bases). V was cut by 4 bases and J by 6 bases, with 9 bases left in between. Germline V gives CDR1 GTSNPN, CDR2 SVGIG (reference sequence). This CDR3 is built from 12 residues. Filled out from reference TRBV30 and TRBJ2-2, the complete variable domain reads SQTIHQWPATLVQPVGSPLSLECTVEGTSNPNLYWYRQAAGRGLQLLFYSVGIGQISSEVPQNLSASRPQDRQFILSSKKLLLSDSGFYLCAWTGIAGELFFGEGSRLTVL.

V and J are TRBV29-1 and TRBJ2-5, with a possible D match to TRBD2 (5 bases). V was clipped by 4 bases and J by 2 bases, with 11 bases between them. The CDR3 covers 13 residues. The V gene's germline CDR1 is SQVTM and CDR2 ANQGSEA. This chain's CDR3 is CSVAGRLQETQYF. The CDR3 nucleotides read TGCAGCGTTGCCGGCAGACTACAAGAGACCCAGTACTTC.

This clone came up a few times. The chain combines TRBV7-9 with TRBJ1-4; no reliable D call. Germline V CDR1 and CDR2: SEHNR, FQNEAQ (reference sequence). The CDR3 has 12 residues. V lost 5 bases, J lost 8 bases, and 9 bases lay in between. The CDR3 is CASSPVGEKLFF. The CDR3 nucleotides read TGTGCCAGCAGCCCCGTTGGGGAAAAACTGTTTTTT.

The chain couples TRBV9 to TRBJ2-6; D might be TRBD1 or TRBD2, each matching 5 bases. V was shortened by 0 bases and J by 9 bases, with 10 bases between the two germline ends. This CDR3 contains 14 residues. Germline V CDR1 and CDR2: SGDLS, YYNGEE. CDR3 in amino acids: CASSVGGGDNVLTF. CDR3 in DNA: TGTGCCAGCAGCGTAGGTGGGGGAGACAACGTCCTGACTTTC.

The CDR3 protein is CASMARGGNTGELFF. DNA of the CDR3: TGTGCCAGTATGGCCCGAGGAGGGAACACCGGGGAGCTGTTTTTT. The chain combines TRBV19 with TRBJ2-2, with a tentative D call TRBD2 (5 bases). Trimming removed 7 bases at V and 1 base at J, with 13 bases between. The CDR3 sequence is 15 residues long. CDR1 is LNHDA, CDR2 SQIVND, per germline (reference sequence).

The chain employs TRBV5-1 and TRBJ2-7, with 10 positions matching TRBD1. The CDR3 contains 14 residues. With 3 bases clipped from V and 11 bases from J, the junction kept 11 bases outside the gene matches. Germline lookup yields CDR1 SGHRS and CDR2 YFSETQ. CDR3 nucleotide sequence: TGCGCCAGCAGCTCGGGCCCGACAGGGGGCGAAAAGTACTTC. Its protein is CASSSGPTGGEKYF.